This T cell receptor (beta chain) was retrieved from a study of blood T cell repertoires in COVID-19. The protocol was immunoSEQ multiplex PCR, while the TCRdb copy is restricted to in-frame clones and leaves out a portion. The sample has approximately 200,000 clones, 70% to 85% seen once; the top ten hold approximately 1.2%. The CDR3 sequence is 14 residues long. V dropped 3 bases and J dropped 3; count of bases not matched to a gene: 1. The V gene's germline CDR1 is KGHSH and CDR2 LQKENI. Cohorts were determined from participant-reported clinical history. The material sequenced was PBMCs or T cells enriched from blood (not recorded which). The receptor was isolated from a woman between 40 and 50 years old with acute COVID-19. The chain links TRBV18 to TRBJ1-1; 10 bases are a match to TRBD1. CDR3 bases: TGTGCCAGCTCACCGGACAGGGGGTACACTGAAGCTTTCTTT. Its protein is CASSPDRGYTEAFF.